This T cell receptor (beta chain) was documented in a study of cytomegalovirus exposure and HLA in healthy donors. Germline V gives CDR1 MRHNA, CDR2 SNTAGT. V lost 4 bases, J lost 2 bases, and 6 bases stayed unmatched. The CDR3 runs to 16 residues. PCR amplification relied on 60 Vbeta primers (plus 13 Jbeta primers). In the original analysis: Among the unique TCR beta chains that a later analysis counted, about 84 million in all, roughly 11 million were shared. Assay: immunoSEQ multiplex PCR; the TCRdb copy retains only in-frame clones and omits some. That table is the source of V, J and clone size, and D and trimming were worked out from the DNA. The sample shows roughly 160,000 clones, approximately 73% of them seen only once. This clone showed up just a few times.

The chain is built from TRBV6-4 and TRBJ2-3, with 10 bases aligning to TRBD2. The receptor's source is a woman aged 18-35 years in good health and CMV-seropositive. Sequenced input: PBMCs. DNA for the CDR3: TGTGCCAGCAGTGCCGTAACTAGCGGGGACACAGATACGCAGTATTTT. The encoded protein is CASSAVTSGDTDTQYF.